A single sample gave rise to the 24 T cell receptor beta chains below, sequenced in a study of early T cells in non-severe SARS-CoV-2 infection. TCRdb re-analysed the 5' RACE reads in MiXCR, keeping a single row per CDR3 protein. The data contain around 83,000 distinct CDR3 sequences, about an eighth of them singletons. Here the sequenced sample was whole blood, taken at baseline. These receptors all stem from an adult who was a healthcare worker with PCR-confirmed SARS-CoV-2 infection or an uninfected control (not recorded which).

The rearrangement uses TRBV9 and TRBJ2-3; D tentatively fits TRBD1 or TRBD2 (5 bases each). The CDR3 is 14 amino acids. V was trimmed by 3 bases and J by 8 bases, leaving 16 bases between them. CDR1 is SGDLS, CDR2 YYNGEE, per germline. CDR3 sequence: CASSADRGLGTQYF. The DNA for the CDR3 is TGTGCCAGCAGCGCGGACCGGGGCCTCGGTACGCAGTATTTT.

Only a few counts were recorded for this clonotype. V and J are TRBV30 and TRBJ2-7; 10 bases are shared with TRBD2. CDR3 length: 14 residues. J was trimmed by 1 base and V by 5 bases; bases with no gene match: 5. Germline assignment: CDR1 GTSNPN and CDR2 SVGIG (reference sequence). In DNA form, the CDR3 reads TGTGCCTGGGGCGGGACTAGCGAATCCTACGAGCAGTACTTC. It translates to CAWGGTSESYEQYF.

This clonotype came up a few times. J is TRBJ2-7 and V is TRBV6-1, with unresolved D. Trimming stripped 0 bases from V and 6 bases from J, with 9 bases between. The CDR3 consists of 13 residues. CDR1 and CDR2 from the germline V gene are MNHNS and SASEGT. CDR3 bases: TGTGCCAGCAGTGAAGCCCCGTTCGGCGAGCAGTACTTC. As protein: CASSEAPFGEQYF.

CDR3 loop: CASSPLGGHEQYF. Written as DNA, the CDR3 is TGTGCCAGCAGCCCTCTCGGGGGACACGAGCAGTACTTC. V usage is TRBV5-4 and J usage is TRBJ2-7; D might be TRBD2 (6 bases). Trimming left V 4 bases short and J 5 bases short, with 13 bases between. Germline CDR1 SGHNT, CDR2 YYREEE (reference sequence). CDR3 size: 13 residues.

There are many counts of this clonotype. The rearrangement uses TRBV19 and TRBJ2-2; D unclear. The CDR3 loop spans 17 amino acids. Germline CDR1 is LNHDA and CDR2 is SQIVND (reference sequence). V shed 1 base and J shed 1 base, with 13 bases lying between them. Here the CDR3 DNA reads TGTGCCAGTAGTATAGGAACCCAATTCCTGAACACCGGGGAGCTGTTTTTT. As protein: CASSIGTQFLNTGELFF.

The chain joins TRBV27 to TRBJ1-5; D is unresolved. Germline V gene lookup returns CDR1 MNHEY and CDR2 SMNVEV (reference sequence). The CDR3 runs to 15 residues. Trimming took off 3 bases at V and 0 bases at J, with 9 bases between the two ends. CDR3 in DNA: TGTGCCAGCAGTTTTGCGGATAATAGCAATCAGCCCCAGCATTTT. Residues: CASSFADNSNQPQHF.

The V call is TRBV12-3 or TRBV12-4, the J call TRBJ1-1, with D unclear. The CDR3 runs 13 residues. V was trimmed by 1 base and J by 11 bases, leaving 14 bases between them. CDR3 loop: CASSLEHNVEAFF. CDR3 in DNA: TGTGCCAGCAGTTTAGAACATAACGTTGAGGCTTTCTTT.

This rearrangement joins TRBV7-8 to TRBJ2-1, with 7 bases lining up with TRBD1. The CDR3 covers 16 residues. The V and J ends lost 5 bases and 7 bases, in that order; junction bases with no gene match: 14. CDR1 is SGHVS, CDR2 FQNEAQ, per germline. This CDR3 reads CASSEWDSLRRNEQFF. The CDR3 nucleotides are TGTGCCAGCAGCGAGTGGGACAGCCTGCGTCGAAATGAGCAGTTCTTC.

The sample holds a few counts of this clonotype. The chain joins TRBV29-1 to TRBJ2-1, with D maybe TRBD1 (5 bases). V was shortened by 6 bases and J by 1 base, with 16 bases between the two germline ends. Looked up from germline, CDR1 is SQVTM and CDR2 is ANQGSEA. The CDR3 has 15 amino acids. The CDR3 spells CSVHTGRVSYNEQFF. CDR3 nucleotides: TGCAGCGTCCATACCGGCAGGGTTTCCTACAATGAGCAGTTCTTC.

This rearrangement joins TRBV5-4 to TRBJ2-2; D is uncertain. CDR1 and CDR2 from the germline V gene are SGHNT and YYREEE (reference sequence). This CDR3 has 13 amino acids. Trimming removed 9 bases at V and 0 bases at J, with 9 bases between. CDR3 bases: TGTGCCATCTCGACTGCGAACACCGGGGAGCTGTTTTTT. It specifies CAISTANTGELFF.

This clonotype was seen a handful of times. The genes are TRBV11-2 and TRBJ2-2, with D perhaps TRBD1 or TRBD2 (5 bases each). Trimming shortened V by 5 bases and J by 6 bases, and 16 bases separated the two germline ends. This CDR3 is 15 amino acids long. Germline V gene data show CDR1 as SGHAT and CDR2 as FQNNGV. The CDR3 here is CASSQGTSKSGELFF. In nucleotides, the CDR3 is TGTGCCAGCAGCCAAGGGACCTCCAAATCCGGGGAGCTGTTTTTT.

The rearrangement uses TRBV9 and TRBJ2-5, with no clear D. The V end lost 0 bases, the J end lost 2 bases, and 8 bases lay between the germline ends. CDR1 and CDR2 (germline): SGDLS, YYNGEE. The CDR3 runs to 14 residues. In DNA form, the CDR3 reads TGTGCCAGCAGCGTAGGAGGTTATCAAGAGACCCAGTACTTC. It translates to CASSVGGYQETQYF.

This clonotype has only a few counts. V is TRBV25-1 and J is TRBJ1-5; D may be TRBD1 (6 bases). Per germline, CDR1 MGHDK and CDR2 SYGVNS. The CDR3 spans 14 residues. The V end was cut by 6 bases, the J end by 4 bases, with 13 bases between. CDR3 DNA sequence: TGTGCCAGCAGCAGCGCGGGGGCGAATCAGCCCCAGCATTTT. Translated, it gives CASSSAGANQPQHF.

V gene TRBV20-1 combines with J gene TRBJ2-7; 12 bases match TRBD2. The CDR3 loop spans 15 amino acids. The V and J ends lost 5 bases and 6 bases, in that order; junction bases with no gene match: 11. The germline gives CDR1 DFQATT, CDR2 SNEGSKA (reference sequence). The CDR3 region is CSAQPLAGGVSEQYF. The CDR3, as DNA: TGCAGTGCTCAACCTCTAGCGGGAGGGGTAAGCGAGCAGTACTTC.

Only one count was recorded for this clonotype. The chain is built from TRBV3-1 and TRBJ1-6; D uncertain. Germline V gene sequence: CDR1 LGHDT, CDR2 YNNKEL (reference sequence). The CDR3 extends over 15 amino acids. V was shortened by 4 bases and J by 1 base, with 8 bases between the two germline ends. The CDR3 sequence is CASSLLGSYNSPLHF. In DNA form, the CDR3 reads TGTGCCAGCAGCCTCCTCGGGTCCTATAATTCACCCCTCCACTTT.

This rearrangement joins TRBV7-3 to TRBJ2-1; 7 bases are a match to TRBD2. Germline lookup yields CDR1 SGHTA and CDR2 FQGTGA. V lost 0 bases, J lost 10 bases, and 6 bases stayed unmatched. CDR3 length: 14 amino acids. The CDR3 is CASSLTSGSWEQFF. DNA for the CDR3: TGTGCCAGCAGCTTAACTAGCGGGTCTTGGGAGCAGTTCTTC. The whole variable domain, filled in from reference TRBV7-3 and TRBJ2-1, reads GAGVSQTPSNKVTEKGKYVELRCDPISGHTALYWYRQSLGQGPEFLIYFQGTGAADDSGLPNDRFFAVRPEGSVSTLKIQRTERGDSAVYLCASSLTSGSWEQFFGPGTRLTVL.

This clonotype was recorded a few times. The chain recombines TRBV5-4 with TRBJ2-7; TRBD1 agrees at 7 bases. Germline V CDR1 and CDR2: SGHNT, YYREEE (reference sequence). The junction had 13 bases not matched to a gene; V was cut back by 6 bases and J by 7 bases. This CDR3 has 14 amino acids. CDR3 nucleotide sequence: TGTGCCAGCACCCCTTTCAAGGGGGCGCGGGAGCAGTACTTC. It is translated as CASTPFKGAREQYF.

The genes are TRBV7-8 and TRBJ1-5; weak D call: TRBD1 (5 bases). There are 18 residues in the CDR3. From germline, CDR1 is SGHVS and CDR2 FQNEAQ. Deletions cut 4 bases from V and 4 bases from J, with 23 bases between. This CDR3 reads CASSSPHDSLYANQPQHF. Written as DNA, the CDR3 is TGTGCCAGCAGCTCCCCTCATGACAGCCTGTATGCAAATCAGCCCCAGCATTTT. Together with reference TRBV7-8 and TRBJ1-5, the CDR3 gives the full variable domain: GAGVSQSPRYKVAKRGQDVALRCDPISGHVSLFWYQQALGQGPEFLTYFQNEAQLDKSGLPSDRFFAERPEGSVSTLKIQRTQQEDSAVYLCASSSPHDSLYANQPQHFGDGTRLSIL.

The table lists this clonotype with many counts. The chain is built from TRBV6-1 and TRBJ1-2, with no clear D. Germline CDR1 MNHNS, CDR2 SASEGT. The V and J ends lost 5 bases and 3 bases respectively, with 4 bases between them. The CDR3 extends over 11 amino acids. Written as DNA, the CDR3 is TGTGCCAGCAGTCTGGACTATGGCTACACCTTC. It encodes CASSLDYGYTF.

The CDR3 region has the DNA TGTGCCAGCTCACCACCGGGACGCCGGGGCACTGAAGCTTTCTTT. Its protein product is CASSPPGRRGTEAFF. The V call is TRBV18, the J call TRBJ1-1; possibly TRBD1 for D (5 bases). The CDR3 contains 15 residues. The V end was cut by 0 bases, the J end by 4 bases, with 12 bases between. Germline lookup yields CDR1 KGHSH and CDR2 LQKENI.

J is TRBJ2-5 and V is TRBV7-9; D is uncertain. The CDR3 sequence is 16 residues long. Per germline, CDR1 SEHNR and CDR2 FQNEAQ (reference sequence). The V end lost 1 base, the J end lost 5 bases, and 17 bases lay between the germline ends. CDR3 nucleotide sequence: TGTGCCAGCAGCTTAGACGGGCGACGACTTGGGGAGACCCAGTACTTC. Protein product: CASSLDGRRLGETQYF.

In its sample, this clonotype was seen many times. The chain recombines TRBV7-9 with TRBJ1-4; D is undetermined. CDR1 is SEHNR and CDR2 is FQNEAQ in the germline V gene (reference sequence). Trimming removed 0 bases at V and 8 bases at J, with 19 bases between. The length of the CDR3 is 17 residues. CDR3 region: CASSLAAGSMLGEKLFF. In nucleotides, the CDR3 is TGTGCCAGCAGCTTAGCCGCCGGGAGCATGCTTGGAGAAAAACTGTTTTTT. The full variable domain, its missing parts supplied by reference TRBV7-9 and TRBJ1-4, is DTGVSQNPRHKITKRGQNVTFRCDPISEHNRLYWYRQTLGQGPEFLTYFQNEAQLEKSRLLSDRFSAERPKGSFSTLEIQRTEQGDSAMYLCASSLAAGSMLGEKLFFGSGTQLSVL.

This clonotype was detected many times. The V call is TRBV6-5, the J call TRBJ1-1, with D unresolved. Trimming took 6 bases from V and 0 from J, leaving 14 bases between them. The CDR3 has 15 amino acids. Looked up from germline, CDR1 is MNHEY and CDR2 is SVGAGI. The CDR3 nucleotides are TGTGCCAGCAGCTACGCCCGGGCCGTGAACACTGAAGCTTTCTTT. Translation gives CASSYARAVNTEAFF.

This chain uses TRBV5-4 with TRBJ2-1, with D possibly TRBD2 on 5 matching bases. V was clipped by 0 bases and J by 7 bases, with 17 bases between them. There are 16 residues in the CDR3. Germline V gene lookup returns CDR1 SGHNT and CDR2 YYREEE (reference sequence). CDR3 sequence: CASSLAAAGLKNEQFF. In nucleotides, the CDR3 is TGTGCCAGCAGCTTGGCCGCGGCGGGCCTCAAAAATGAGCAGTTCTTC.